Below, 18 T cell receptor beta chains from the same sample are listed, as sequenced in a study of cytomegalovirus exposure and HLA in healthy donors. PCR primers comprised 60 Vbeta and 13 Jbeta primers. Assay: immunoSEQ multiplex PCR; the TCRdb copy retains only in-frame clones and omits some. The table records 120,000 or so clones, around 80% of them present only once. Sequencing was carried out using PBMCs. The origin of the receptors is a man aged 25 to 45 in good health and CMV-seronegative.

J is TRBJ1-1 and V is TRBV2, with 10 bases matching TRBD1. Trimming cost V 8 bases and J 4 bases; bases outside gene matches: 4. The germline V gene encodes CDR1 SNHLY and CDR2 FYNNEI. CDR3 length: 13 amino acids. CDR3 loop: CASGGQGSTEAFF. The CDR3 DNA follows: TGTGCCAGCGGGGGACAGGGGAGCACTGAAGCTTTCTTT.

The rearrangement uses TRBV10-1 and TRBJ2-5, with 7 bases aligning to TRBD1. This CDR3 has 14 residues. The ends lost 6 bases at V and 4 bases at J; junction bases unmatched: 8. Per the germline V gene, CDR1 is WNHNN and CDR2 is SYGVQD (reference sequence). Written as DNA, the CDR3 is TGCGCCAGCAGGAAACAGGGGCTCTCAGAGACCCAGTACTTC. It codes for CASRKQGLSETQYF.

The V and J genes are TRBV2 and TRBJ1-6; D possibly corresponds to TRBD1 (6 bases). CDR1 SNHLY and CDR2 FYNNEI come from the germline V gene. V lost 6 bases, J lost 0 bases, and 15 bases lay in between. The CDR3 is 17 residues long. DNA for the CDR3: TGTGCCAGCAGGGGATTTGACAGGAGCTCCTATAATTCACCCCTCCACTTT. Amino acid sequence: CASRGFDRSSYNSPLHF.

The genes are TRBV5-1 and TRBJ1-3; weak D call: TRBD1 (5 bases). Trimming left V 0 bases short and J 0 bases short, with 10 bases between. Per the germline V gene, CDR1 is SGHRS and CDR2 is YFSETQ. The CDR3 is 16 amino acids. The DNA of the CDR3 is TGCGCCAGCAGCTTGGAGGGGCTCAGCTCTGGAAACACCATATATTTT. This gives the protein CASSLEGLSSGNTIYF.

CDR3 in DNA: TGTGCCAGCAGGGGCGGACAAACCTCCTACGAGCAGTACTTC. It is translated as CASRGGQTSYEQYF. The chain carries TRBV2 and TRBJ2-7, with D perhaps TRBD1 (5 bases). Germline lookup yields CDR1 SNHLY and CDR2 FYNNEI. The CDR3 spans 14 residues. V lost 6 bases and J lost 0, with 12 bases in between.

This clone has only one observation. This chain links TRBV7-9 with TRBJ1-2; 7 bases match TRBD1. The V segment lost 2 bases and the J segment 8 bases; nucleotides outside the gene matches: 8. Germline V gene lookup returns CDR1 SEHNR and CDR2 FQNEAQ (reference sequence). The CDR3 extends over 14 amino acids. The CDR3 DNA reads TGTGCCAGCAGCTTACCACAGGGGCTCGGCGGCTACACCTTC. Encoded protein: CASSLPQGLGGYTF.

Only one count was recorded for this clone. The chain uses TRBV18 and TRBJ1-4; TRBD1 agrees at 9 bases. The CDR3 totals 19 residues. J was trimmed by 10 bases and V by 6 bases; bases with no gene match: 24. The germline V gene has CDR1 KGHSH and CDR2 LQKENI. CDR3 sequence reads: CASSLRRLTGGTIGGKLFF. CDR3 in DNA: TGTGCCAGCTCGCTAAGACGACTTACAGGGGGCACAATAGGGGGAAAACTGTTTTTT. Full variable domain (missing parts from reference TRBV18 and TRBJ1-4): NAGVMQNPRHLVRRRGQEARLRCSPMKGHSHVYWYRQLPEEGLKFMVYLQKENIIDESGMPKERFSAEFPKEGPSILRIQQVVRGDSAAYFCASSLRRLTGGTIGGKLFFGSGTQLSVL.

This chain uses TRBV5-8 with TRBJ2-7; no clear D. CDR1 and CDR2 from the germline V gene are SGHTS and YDEGEE. The CDR3 totals 11 residues. V lost 5 bases and J 0 bases, leaving 3 bases between the germline ends. CDR3 bases: TGTGCCAGCAGTATCTCCTACGAGCAGTACTTC. Translating gives CASSISYEQYF.

This chain uses TRBV10-3 with TRBJ1-2; the match to TRBD1 covers 7 bases. Unmatched junction bases numbered 5, after V lost 4 bases and J lost 6 bases. Germline CDR1 and CDR2: ENHRY and SYGVKD. The CDR3 contains 13 residues. Here the CDR3 reads CAISVRGQDGYTF. The CDR3 DNA reads TGTGCCATCAGTGTGAGGGGGCAGGATGGCTACACCTTC.

This clone was counted a single time. The rearrangement joins TRBV29-1 to TRBJ2-7; 9 bases map to TRBD1. Germline loops: CDR1 SQVTM, CDR2 ANQGSEA. CDR3 size: 16 residues. Trimming at V came to 3 bases and at J to 2 bases, leaving 11 bases not matched to a gene. The CDR3 nucleotides are TGCAGCGTTGAGGAACCAGAAACAGGGGGCACCTACGAGCAGTACTTC. As protein: CSVEEPETGGTYEQYF.

V gene TRBV2 combines with J gene TRBJ2-7; 10 nucleotides match TRBD1. The length of the CDR3 is 13 residues. V shed 8 bases and J 5 bases; nucleotides not matched to a gene: 6. The V gene's germline CDR1 is SNHLY and CDR2 FYNNEI. The CDR3: CASRDRGRDEQYF. For the CDR3, the DNA is TGTGCCAGCCGGGACAGGGGAAGGGACGAGCAGTACTTC.

This chain joins TRBV28 and TRBJ2-1, with TRBD1 identical over 9 bases. V was clipped by 3 bases and J by 5 bases; unmatched bases: 5. From germline, CDR1 is MDHEN and CDR2 SYDVKM. The CDR3 is made up of 15 amino acids. For the CDR3, the DNA is TGTGCCAGCAGTTTTCCCGGGGACAGGGACAATGAGCAGTTCTTC. It codes for CASSFPGDRDNEQFF.

The chain has TRBV19 and TRBJ2-7; perhaps TRBD2 as D (5 bases). Looked up from germline, CDR1 is LNHDA and CDR2 is SQIVND (reference sequence). The CDR3 is made up of 16 amino acids. V lost 7 bases and J lost 5, with 24 bases in between. Here the CDR3 DNA reads TGTGCCAGTACCCCTCGGTGGCGGGTCCCCTCTGACGAGCAGTACTTC. Translated, it gives CASTPRWRVPSDEQYF.

The V and J genes are TRBV7-9 and TRBJ1-2; 10 nucleotides align to TRBD1. The V and J ends lost 7 bases and 5 bases, in that order; junction bases with no gene match: 7. This CDR3 has 14 residues. Germline CDR1 is SEHNR and CDR2 is FQNEAQ (reference sequence). In DNA form, the CDR3 reads TGTGCCAGCACCCTGACAGGGGGCGGTTATGGCTACACCTTC. Translating it yields CASTLTGGGYGYTF.

This chain joins TRBV7-9 and TRBJ1-1; tentative D call: TRBD1 (6 bases). Deletions cut 1 base from V and 1 base from J, with 16 bases between. CDR1 and CDR2 from the germline V gene are SEHNR and FQNEAQ (reference sequence). This CDR3 contains 17 residues. CDR3 protein: CASSLEGGAGKNTEAFF. CDR3 coding DNA: TGTGCCAGCAGCTTAGAGGGGGGGGCAGGGAAGAACACTGAAGCTTTCTTT.

This CDR3 is CASSHGESFYNSPLHF. DNA for the CDR3: TGCGCCAGCAGCCACGGGGAGAGTTTCTATAATTCACCCCTCCACTTT. This chain joins TRBV4-3 and TRBJ1-6; D not certain. Trimming took off 3 bases at V and 3 bases at J, with 12 bases between the two ends. The CDR3 contains 16 residues. CDR1 and CDR2 (germline): LGHNA, YSLEER.

The V and J genes are TRBV28 and TRBJ1-2; D gene unclear. Germline CDR1 reads MDHEN; CDR2 reads SYDVKM. Trimming stripped 1 base from V and 8 bases from J, with 17 bases between. The CDR3 is 15 amino acids. The CDR3 loop reads CASSLSGIALQGYTF. The CDR3 nucleotides are TGTGCCAGCAGTTTATCGGGGATCGCCTTACAGGGCTACACCTTC.

This chain connects TRBV18 to TRBJ2-7; D is possibly TRBD1 (6 bases). Trimming shortened V by 3 bases and J by 3 bases, and 15 bases separated the two germline ends. Per the germline V gene, CDR1 is KGHSH and CDR2 is LQKENI. CDR3 length equals 15 residues. The CDR3 DNA reads TGTGCCAGCTCACCCTCGCAGGGACACGGCTACGAGCAGTACTTC. It specifies CASSPSQGHGYEQYF. The full variable domain, rest sourced from reference TRBV18 and TRBJ2-7, is NAGVMQNPRHLVRRRGQEARLRCSPMKGHSHVYWYRQLPEEGLKFMVYLQKENIIDESGMPKERFSAEFPKEGPSILRIQQVVRGDSAAYFCASSPSQGHGYEQYFGPGTRLTVT.